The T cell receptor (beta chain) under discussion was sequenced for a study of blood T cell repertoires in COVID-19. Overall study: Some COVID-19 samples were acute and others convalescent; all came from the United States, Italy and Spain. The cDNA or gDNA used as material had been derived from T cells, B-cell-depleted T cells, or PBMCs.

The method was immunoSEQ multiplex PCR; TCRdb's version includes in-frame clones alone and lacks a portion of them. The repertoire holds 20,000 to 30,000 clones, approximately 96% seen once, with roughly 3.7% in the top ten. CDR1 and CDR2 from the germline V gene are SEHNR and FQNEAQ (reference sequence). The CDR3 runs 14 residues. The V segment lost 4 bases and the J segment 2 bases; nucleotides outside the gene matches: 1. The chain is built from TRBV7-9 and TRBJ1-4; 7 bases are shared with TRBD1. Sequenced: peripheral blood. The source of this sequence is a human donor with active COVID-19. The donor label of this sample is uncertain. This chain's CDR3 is CASSSTGTNEKLFF. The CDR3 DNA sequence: TGTGCCAGCAGCTCGACAGGGACTAATGAAAAACTGTTTTTT.